Included here is one TCR beta chain sequence, with context. Its cognate antigen is unknown. From germline, CDR1 is KGHSH and CDR2 LQKENI. The CDR3 spans 14 residues. The V end was cut by 3 bases, the J end by 4 bases, with 12 bases between. With molecular barcodes, quantitative 5'-RACE was used to make the TCR beta libraries. TCRdb recomputed calls from the 5' RACE reads with MiXCR, one row per CDR3 protein. The top ten clones hold roughly an eighth of a sample with around 100,000 distinct CDR3 sequences, 24% of them seen once. This entry comes from a study of CD8 T cells in ankylosing spondylitis. Whole-study findings and limits: Fewer than 10 highly homologous variants formed a TCR beta motif that appeared characteristic of ankylosing spondylitis blood. Matched ankylosing spondylitis synovial fluid reportedly contained a significantly enriched population of disease-linked clones.

The receptor was derived from a male donor with ankylosing spondylitis. The sequenced sample consisted of synovial fluid, either unsorted or a sorted T cell fraction (not recorded which). This rearrangement joins TRBV18 to TRBJ2-5, with a tentative D call TRBD1 (5 bases). DNA for the CDR3: TGTGCCAGCTCACCTCCGACAGTAACAGAGACCCAGTACTTC. It codes for CASSPPTVTETQYF.